This TCR beta chain was recovered during a study of somatic mutations in cytotoxic T cells in rheumatoid arthritis. Study overall: Selected populations of V beta antibody-stained T cells underwent flow sorting at nearly 100% purity; these encompassed V beta1+ cells subjected to TCRB sequencing.

Germline V gene sequence: CDR1 MNHEY, CDR2 SVGAGI. The CDR3 totals 15 residues. Trimming removed 2 bases from V and 4 bases from J; junction bases left unmatched: 3. Concerning this clone itself: As yet, its antigen is unknown.

Produced via immunoSEQ multiplex PCR; TCRdb's table is partial and in-frame only. The sample lists some 25,000 clones, 74% occurring once. Study-wide points: Relative to age-matched healthy controls, rheumatoid arthritis patients did not differ significantly in CD8+ T-cell clonality.

This clonotype was sampled from a woman aged 18-29 years in good health. The specimen sequenced was CD8+ T cells sorted from blood. This chain links TRBV6-5 with TRBJ2-1; TRBD2 agrees at 9 bases. CDR3: CASSYRGGVYNEQFF. The CDR3 DNA follows: TGTGCCAGCAGTTACCGCGGGGGGGTGTACAATGAGCAGTTCTTC.